These 16 T cell receptor beta chains originate from one sample sequenced in a study of siplizumab effects on memory and regulatory T cells. Clones were read by immunoSEQ multiplex PCR, and TCRdb kept only the in-frame ones, dropping some. The table lists about 87,000 clones, 70% to 90% of them singletons. Sequenced material: CD4+ T cells sorted from blood. Source of these receptors: a human donor in good health.

The chain links TRBV18 to TRBJ1-4, with D tentatively TRBD1 (6 bases). Trimming shortened V by 1 base and J by 3 bases, and 9 bases separated the two germline ends. This CDR3 is built from 15 residues. From germline, CDR1 is KGHSH and CDR2 LQKENI. CDR3 coding DNA: TGTGCCAGCTCACCACAACAGGGCCCTAATGAAAAACTGTTTTTT. The encoded protein is CASSPQQGPNEKLFF.

The chain employs TRBV13 and TRBJ2-5; 7 bases align to TRBD1. The CDR3 spans 13 residues. With 5 bases clipped from V and 1 base from J, the junction kept 1 base outside the gene matches. CDR1 PRHDT and CDR2 FYEKMQ come from the germline V gene (reference sequence). Here the CDR3 DNA reads TGTGCCAGCAGCCGGGACAGCCAAGAGACCCAGTACTTC. This sequence encodes CASSRDSQETQYF. Combining the CDR3 with reference TRBV13 and TRBJ2-5 gives the whole variable domain AAGVIQSPRHLIKEKRETATLKCYPIPRHDTVYWYQQGPGQDPQFLISFYEKMQSDKGSIPDRFSAQQFSDYHSELNMSSLELGDSALYFCASSRDSQETQYFGPGTRLLVL.

The chain employs TRBV7-9 and TRBJ2-1; TRBD2 matches 14 bases. The V gene end was trimmed by 6 bases and the J gene end by 0 bases; junction bases not matched to a gene: 1. Germline CDR1 reads SEHNR; CDR2 reads FQNEAQ (reference sequence). This CDR3 is built from 16 residues. The chain's CDR3 is CASRGTSGSSYNEQFF. CDR3 nucleotide sequence: TGTGCCAGCAGGGGGACTAGCGGGAGCTCCTACAATGAGCAGTTCTTC.

This chain links TRBV30 with TRBJ2-5; D gene unclear. Trimming left V 5 bases short and J 4 bases short, with 14 bases between. The germline V gene has CDR1 GTSNPN and CDR2 SVGIG (reference sequence). The CDR3 consists of 13 residues. CDR3 in amino acids: CAWRSSRPETQYF. The CDR3 DNA is TGTGCCTGGCGATCCTCCAGGCCAGAGACCCAGTACTTC.

The rearrangement links TRBV5-1 to TRBJ2-5; weak D call: TRBD2 (5 bases). This CDR3 contains 16 residues. Per the germline V gene, CDR1 is SGHRS and CDR2 is YFSETQ. With 4 bases removed from V and 5 bases from J, the gap between germline ends came to 21 bases. The CDR3 loop is CASSPGERARGETQYF. The CDR3 nucleotides are TGCGCCAGCAGCCCTGGAGAGAGAGCTAGAGGGGAGACCCAGTACTTC.

The chain combines TRBV30 with TRBJ1-5, with D tentatively TRBD1 (5 bases). The CDR3 extends over 14 amino acids. Trimming cost V 4 bases and J 7 bases, with 17 bases left between them. Germline V gene sequence: CDR1 GTSNPN, CDR2 SVGIG (reference sequence). The CDR3 sequence: CAWTLGGKGQPQHF. CDR3 in DNA: TGTGCCTGGACCCTGGGGGGGAAGGGCCAGCCCCAGCATTTT.

V is TRBV14 and J is TRBJ2-5, with D unclear. The CDR3 contains 12 residues. V was pared by 1 base and J by 5 bases, with 5 bases between. CDR1 and CDR2 (germline): SGHDN, FVKESK. The CDR3 loop reads CASSQVKETQYF. The DNA of the CDR3 is TGTGCCAGCAGCCAAGTTAAGGAGACCCAGTACTTC.

This chain links TRBV19 with TRBJ2-1; 7 bases agree with TRBD2. The ends lost 4 bases at V and 6 bases at J; junction bases unmatched: 9. The CDR3 covers 15 residues. Germline lookup yields CDR1 LNHDA and CDR2 SQIVND (reference sequence). Here the CDR3 DNA reads TGTGCCAGTAGTAGGGGGGAGGGAGGAGGCAATGAGCAGTTCTTC. This codes for CASSRGEGGGNEQFF.

The rearrangement links TRBV5-5 to TRBJ1-2; D is perhaps TRBD1 (5 bases). V was cut by 5 bases and J by 8 bases, with 19 bases left in between. Germline V gene lookup returns CDR1 SGHKS and CDR2 YYEKEE (reference sequence). This CDR3 region has 14 residues. CDR3 loop: CASSVRDGILGYTF. CDR3 DNA sequence: TGTGCCAGCAGTGTCCGGGACGGGATCTTAGGCTACACCTTC.

The genes are TRBV18 and TRBJ2-1, with 7 bases aligning to TRBD2. Germline V CDR1 and CDR2: KGHSH, LQKENI. The CDR3 runs to 16 residues. With 3 bases clipped from V and 6 bases from J, the junction kept 11 bases outside the gene matches. CDR3 nucleotide sequence: TGTGCCAGCTCACCCCTGGGCCAGGGAGGGAGCAATGAGCAGTTCTTC. Translation: CASSPLGQGGSNEQFF. The variable domain in full, completed from reference TRBV18 and TRBJ2-1, reads NAGVMQNPRHLVRRRGQEARLRCSPMKGHSHVYWYRQLPEEGLKFMVYLQKENIIDESGMPKERFSAEFPKEGPSILRIQQVVRGDSAAYFCASSPLGQGGSNEQFFGPGTRLTVL.

This clone was recorded once. J is TRBJ1-5 and V is TRBV7-2, with D maybe TRBD1 (5 bases). Per germline, CDR1 SGHTA and CDR2 FQGNSA. The length of the CDR3 is 15 residues. V lost 1 base, J lost 0 bases, and 7 bases lay in between. CDR3: CASSLGGYSNQPQHF. The CDR3 DNA reads as TGTGCCAGCAGCTTAGGGGGGTATAGCAATCAGCCCCAGCATTTT.

V and J are TRBV28 and TRBJ1-3, with D unclear. V was pared by 5 bases and J by 0 bases, with 11 bases between. CDR1 is MDHEN, CDR2 SYDVKM, per germline. This CDR3 has 15 residues. The CDR3 coding sequence is TGTGCCAGCAGTAGAGCTGGGGTCTCTGGAAACACCATATATTTT. It specifies CASSRAGVSGNTIYF.

In its sample, this clone was seen once. The rearrangement uses TRBV6-5 and TRBJ2-5; D may be TRBD2 (6 bases). The germline CDR1 and CDR2 sequences are MNHEY and SVGAGI. Trimming cost V 6 bases and J 5 bases, with 16 bases left between them. This CDR3 is 14 amino acids long. In DNA form, the CDR3 reads TGTGCCAGCAGACCCCACGACCGGGAGGAGACCCAGTACTTC. It codes for CASRPHDREETQYF.

This clone has only a few counts. The rearrangement uses TRBV5-1 and TRBJ2-7; D is perhaps TRBD2 (7 bases). V shed 4 bases and J shed 3 bases, with 20 bases lying between them. Germline values: CDR1 SGHRS, CDR2 YFSETQ. The CDR3 totals 16 residues. CDR3 loop: CASSKGLGGGIYEQYF. In DNA form, the CDR3 reads TGCGCCAGCAGCAAGGGATTAGGGGGAGGGATCTACGAGCAGTACTTC.

The chain employs TRBV18 and TRBJ1-5, with 12 bases identical to TRBD1. Trimming took 3 bases from V and 7 from J; bases not matched to a gene: 10. Germline lookup yields CDR1 KGHSH and CDR2 LQKENI. The CDR3 runs 17 residues. The CDR3: CASSPTGTGGSGQPQHF. Here the CDR3 DNA reads TGTGCCAGCTCACCTACTGGGACAGGGGGCTCGGGACAGCCCCAGCATTTT.

The chain joins TRBV18 to TRBJ2-5; tentative D call: TRBD1 (6 bases). CDR3 length: 15 residues. CDR1 KGHSH and CDR2 LQKENI come from the germline V gene. The V gene lost 3 bases and the J gene lost 5 bases, with 16 bases spanning the gap. CDR3 loop: CASSPQQGARETQYF. The CDR3 DNA sequence: TGTGCCAGCTCACCTCAACAGGGAGCTCGGGAGACCCAGTACTTC. Full variable domain (outside the CDR3, taken from reference TRBV18 and TRBJ2-5): NAGVMQNPRHLVRRRGQEARLRCSPMKGHSHVYWYRQLPEEGLKFMVYLQKENIIDESGMPKERFSAEFPKEGPSILRIQQVVRGDSAAYFCASSPQQGARETQYFGPGTRLLVL.